This entry concerns a single TCR beta chain. Clones were read by immunoSEQ multiplex PCR, and TCRdb kept only the in-frame ones, dropping some. Of tens of thousands of clones in the sample, approximately 92% were seen once. This sample is part of a study of blood T cell repertoires in COVID-19. Per germline, CDR1 MNHEY and CDR2 SVGAGI. This CDR3 is 13 amino acids long. The V gene lost 6 bases and the J gene lost 4 bases, with 12 bases spanning the gap. The sample consisted of peripheral blood. This TCR was sampled from a woman in her 70s with active COVID-19. The rearrangement joins TRBV6-5 to TRBJ1-2, with D possibly matching TRBD1 (6 bases). For the CDR3, the DNA is TGTGCCAGCAGCCTAGGACAGACCTATGGCTACACCTTC. Amino acids: CASSLGQTYGYTF.